The following is a T cell receptor beta chain sequence with its context. Time point given: sample taken at primary tumor resection. The sequenced material consisted of unsorted whole RNA from tumor, nontumor lung or frozen PBMC. V shed 6 bases and J 2 bases; nucleotides not matched to a gene: 10. The CDR3 totals 15 residues. Germline V gene lookup returns CDR1 DFQATT and CDR2 SNEGSKA (reference sequence). One entry per CDR3 protein results from TCRdb running MiXCR on the 5' RACE reads. The sample gives 60,000 to 65,000 distinct CDR3 sequences, around 8.2% of which show up once; over 12% is in the top ten. The data originate from a study of spatial heterogeneity in lung cancer.

This rearrangement joins TRBV20-1 to TRBJ2-1, with TRBD2 identical over 7 bases. The sequencing used PBMCs, collected at surgery. The TCR comes from a female donor with early-stage non-small cell lung cancer. CDR3 bases: TGCAGTGCACCCCGTGCGGGAGCTGCCTACAATGAGCAGTTCTTC. It codes for CSAPRAGAAYNEQFF.